This T cell receptor beta chain was captured by sequencing in a study of T cells in Graves' hyperthyroidism and ophthalmopathy. Whole-study results and caveats: Onset of ophthalmopathy came a median roughly 6.4 months after the model predicted it. Among clonotypes expanded in thyroid above 0.001, most were also found in blood. In the analysis, a 13 V-J model separated ophthalmopathy from stable hyperthyroidism.

Template material for amplifying TCR beta CDR3 regions consisted of RNA transcripts. An initial round of RT-PCR targeting the TCR CDR3 relied on the HTBI primer set. TCRdb re-called the multiplex PCR reads through MiXCR, storing one row per CDR3 protein. The table lists around 660,000 distinct CDR3 sequences, about 45% of them singletons. This clonotype was detected only a few times. Its antigen is currently unknown. The CDR3 has 14 residues. V lost 5 bases to trimming and J lost 4 bases, with 15 bases between them. Germline V gene lookup returns CDR1 SGDLS and CDR2 YYNGEE. The chain combines TRBV9 with TRBJ2-5; tentatively, D is TRBD1 (5 bases). This receptor was taken from an adult man with Graves' disease, either hyperthyroidism or ophthalmopathy (not recorded which). Sequencing was carried out using peripheral blood or thyroid tissue (not recorded which). The CDR3 bases are TGTGCCAGCAGTCGCAGGGTAATGGGAGAGACCCAGTACTTC. Its protein is CASSRRVMGETQYF.